One and the same sample provided the 9 T cell receptor beta chains below, sequenced in a study of T cells in Graves' hyperthyroidism and ophthalmopathy. TCR beta CDR3 regions were amplified from RNA. The TCR CDR3 first-round RT-PCR relied on the HTBI primer set. TCRdb passed the multiplex PCR reads through MiXCR, listing each CDR3 protein once. The sample holds 500,000 or so distinct CDR3 sequences, roughly 15% seen once. The source material was blood. The receptors were sampled from a woman in her thirties with Graves' ophthalmopathy.

This clonotype was seen ten or more times. Here the CDR3 DNA reads TGCGCCAGCAGCTTGGCCCTACGAAACTACGAGCAGTACTTC. Encoded protein: CASSLALRNYEQYF. V is TRBV5-1 and J is TRBJ2-7; D not certain. Germline V lookup: CDR1 SGHRS, CDR2 YFSETQ. The CDR3 has 14 residues. Trimming removed 0 bases at V and 3 bases at J, with 10 bases between.

This clonotype was detected many times. V gene TRBV20-1 combines with J gene TRBJ2-7, with D perhaps TRBD2 (5 bases). Looked up from germline, CDR1 is DFQATT and CDR2 is SNEGSKA (reference sequence). The CDR3 spans 12 residues. V was clipped by 3 bases and J by 7 bases, with 13 bases between them. The CDR3 here is CSASRGVWEQYF. In nucleotides, the CDR3 is TGCAGTGCTAGCCGGGGTGTCTGGGAGCAGTACTTC.

V gene TRBV4-1 combines with J gene TRBJ2-7; D perhaps matches TRBD2 (6 bases). This CDR3 region has 15 residues. Trimming stripped 4 bases from V and 1 base from J, with 14 bases between. Looked up from germline, CDR1 is MGHRA and CDR2 is YSYEKL. CDR3 amino acids: CASSPKIGGSYEQYF. CDR3 in DNA: TGCGCCAGCAGCCCCAAAATTGGGGGGTCCTACGAGCAGTACTTC.

This clonotype occurred a few times. The chain recombines TRBV6-2 or TRBV6-3 with TRBJ2-2; 7 nucleotides align to TRBD1. Unmatched junction bases numbered 16, after V lost 5 bases and J lost 7 bases. This CDR3 has 17 residues. The V gene's germline CDR1 is MNHEY and CDR2 SVGEGT. CDR3 sequence: CASSPRQGLGVFGELFF. CDR3 DNA sequence: TGTGCCAGCAGTCCTCGACAGGGCTTGGGGGTTTTCGGGGAGCTGTTTTTT.

V gene TRBV20-1 combines with J gene TRBJ1-1, with D uncertain. V shed 1 base and J shed 7 bases, with 7 bases lying between them. This CDR3 is built from 11 residues. Germline V gene data show CDR1 as DFQATT and CDR2 as SNEGSKA (reference sequence). CDR3 residues: CSARGEHEAFF. Written as DNA, the CDR3 is TGCAGTGCTAGAGGGGAACATGAAGCTTTCTTT.

A few counts support this clonotype. The V and J genes are TRBV10-3 and TRBJ1-6; D is unclear. CDR1 is ENHRY and CDR2 is SYGVKD in the germline V gene. The CDR3 totals 13 residues. V was clipped by 10 bases and J by 7 bases, with 14 bases between them. The CDR3: CATGPGKNSPLHF. As DNA, the CDR3 is TGTGCCACCGGGCCTGGGAAGAATTCACCCCTCCACTTT.

This clonotype was recorded a few times. J is TRBJ2-3 and V is TRBV19; TRBD1 agrees at 8 bases. This CDR3 is 13 amino acids long. Trimming cost V 5 bases and J 6 bases; bases outside gene matches: 4. CDR1 LNHDA and CDR2 SQIVND come from the germline V gene (reference sequence). The CDR3 nucleotides read TGTGCCAGTAGTGCAAACAGGGGGGATACGCAGTATTTT. This encodes CASSANRGDTQYF.

The chain has TRBV28 and TRBJ2-7; D gene uncertain. Germline lookup yields CDR1 MDHEN and CDR2 SYDVKM. Trimming left V 8 bases short and J 0 bases short, with 11 bases between. The CDR3 consists of 13 residues. This CDR3 reads CASGAVSSYEQYF. As DNA, the CDR3 is TGTGCCAGCGGAGCAGTGAGCTCCTACGAGCAGTACTTC.

This clonotype has more than one count but fewer than ten. The J gene is TRBJ2-3, the V gene TRBV5-1; D remains unclear. Germline values: CDR1 SGHRS, CDR2 YFSETQ. V was cut by 0 bases and J by 3 bases, with 8 bases left in between. The CDR3 is made up of 14 amino acids. CDR3 amino acids: CASSLEAVTDTQYF. CDR3 in DNA: TGCGCCAGCAGCTTGGAGGCGGTAACAGATACGCAGTATTTT.